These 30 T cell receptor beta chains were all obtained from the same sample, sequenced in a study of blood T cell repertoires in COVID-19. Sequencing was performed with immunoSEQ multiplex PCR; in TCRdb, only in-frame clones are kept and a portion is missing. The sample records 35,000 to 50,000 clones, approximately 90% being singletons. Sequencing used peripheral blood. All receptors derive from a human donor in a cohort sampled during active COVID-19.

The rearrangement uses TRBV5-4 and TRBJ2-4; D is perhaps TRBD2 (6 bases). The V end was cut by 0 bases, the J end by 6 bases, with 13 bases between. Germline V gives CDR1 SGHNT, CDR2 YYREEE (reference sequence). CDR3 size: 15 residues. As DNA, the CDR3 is TGTGCCAGCAGCTTGGGGGGGGTTGAGGGAAACATTCAGTACTTC. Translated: CASSLGGVEGNIQYF.

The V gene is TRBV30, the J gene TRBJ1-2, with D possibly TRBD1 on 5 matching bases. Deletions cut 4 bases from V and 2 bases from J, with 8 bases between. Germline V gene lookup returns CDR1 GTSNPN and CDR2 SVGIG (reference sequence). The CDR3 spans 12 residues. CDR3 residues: CAWTRENYGYTF. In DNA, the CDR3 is TGTGCCTGGACCAGGGAAAACTATGGCTACACCTTC.

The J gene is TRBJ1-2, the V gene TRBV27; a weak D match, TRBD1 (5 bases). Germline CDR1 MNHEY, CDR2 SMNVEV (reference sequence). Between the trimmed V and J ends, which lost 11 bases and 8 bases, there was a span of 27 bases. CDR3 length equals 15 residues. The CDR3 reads CAHRVRGSSQEGYTF. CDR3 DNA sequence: TGTGCCCATCGGGTAAGGGGATCGTCGCAGGAAGGCTACACCTTC.

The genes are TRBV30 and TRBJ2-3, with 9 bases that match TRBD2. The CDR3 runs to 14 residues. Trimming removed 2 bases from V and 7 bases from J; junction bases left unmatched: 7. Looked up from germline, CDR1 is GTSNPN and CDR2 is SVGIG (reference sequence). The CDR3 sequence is CAWSPSGMSNTQYF. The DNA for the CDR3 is TGTGCCTGGAGTCCTAGCGGGATGTCGAATACGCAGTATTTT.

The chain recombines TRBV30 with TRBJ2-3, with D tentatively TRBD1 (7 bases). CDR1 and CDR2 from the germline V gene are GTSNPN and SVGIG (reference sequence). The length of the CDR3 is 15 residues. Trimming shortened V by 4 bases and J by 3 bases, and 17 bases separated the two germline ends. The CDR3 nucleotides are TGTGCCTGGACACAGGGGAGGTTTAGGACAGATACGCAGTATTTT. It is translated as CAWTQGRFRTDTQYF.

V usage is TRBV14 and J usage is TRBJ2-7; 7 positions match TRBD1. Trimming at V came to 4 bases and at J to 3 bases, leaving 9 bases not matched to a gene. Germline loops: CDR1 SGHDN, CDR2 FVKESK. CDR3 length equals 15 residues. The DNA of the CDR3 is TGTGCCAGCAGCCTTCAACAGGGGCATCACTACGAGCAGTACTTC. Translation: CASSLQQGHHYEQYF.

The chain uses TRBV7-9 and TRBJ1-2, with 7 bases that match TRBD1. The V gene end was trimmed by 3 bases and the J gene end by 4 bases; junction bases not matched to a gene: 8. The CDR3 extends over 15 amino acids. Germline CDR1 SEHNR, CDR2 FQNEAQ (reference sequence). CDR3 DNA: TGTGCCAGCAGCTTGTCCGGGACAGAAATCTATGGCTACACCTTC. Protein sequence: CASSLSGTEIYGYTF.

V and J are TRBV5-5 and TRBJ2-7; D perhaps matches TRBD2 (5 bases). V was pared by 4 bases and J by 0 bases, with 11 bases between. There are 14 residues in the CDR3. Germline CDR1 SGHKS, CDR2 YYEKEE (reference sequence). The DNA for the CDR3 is TGTGCCAGCAGCCCCGCGCGGGTCTCCTACGAGCAGTACTTC. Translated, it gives CASSPARVSYEQYF. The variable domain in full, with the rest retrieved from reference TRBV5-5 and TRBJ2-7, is DAGVTQSPTHLIKTRGQQVTLRCSPISGHKSVSWYQQVLGQGPQFIFQYYEKEERGRGNFPDRFSARQFPNYSSELNVNALLLGDSALYLCASSPARVSYEQYFGPGTRLTVT.

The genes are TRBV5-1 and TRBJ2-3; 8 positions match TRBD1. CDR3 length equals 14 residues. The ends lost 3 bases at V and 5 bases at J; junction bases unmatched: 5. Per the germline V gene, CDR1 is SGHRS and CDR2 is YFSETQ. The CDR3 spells CASSWDRSEDTQYF. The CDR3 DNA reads TGCGCCAGCAGCTGGGACAGGTCCGAAGATACGCAGTATTTT.

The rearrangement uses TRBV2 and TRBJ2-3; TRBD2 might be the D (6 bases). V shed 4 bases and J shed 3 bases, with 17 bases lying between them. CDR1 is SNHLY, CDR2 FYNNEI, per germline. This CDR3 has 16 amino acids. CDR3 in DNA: TGTGCCAGCAGTGTTAAACGGGGGTTTTCAACAGATACGCAGTATTTT. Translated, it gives CASSVKRGFSTDTQYF.

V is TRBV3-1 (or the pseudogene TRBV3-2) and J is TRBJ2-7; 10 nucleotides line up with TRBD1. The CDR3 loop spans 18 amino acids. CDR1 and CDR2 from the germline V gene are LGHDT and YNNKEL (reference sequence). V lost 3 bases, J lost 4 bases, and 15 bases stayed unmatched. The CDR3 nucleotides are TGTGCCAGCAGCCAGGCGCCGCCTACCGGGACAGGGGCATACGAGCAGTACTTC. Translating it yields CASSQAPPTGTGAYEQYF.

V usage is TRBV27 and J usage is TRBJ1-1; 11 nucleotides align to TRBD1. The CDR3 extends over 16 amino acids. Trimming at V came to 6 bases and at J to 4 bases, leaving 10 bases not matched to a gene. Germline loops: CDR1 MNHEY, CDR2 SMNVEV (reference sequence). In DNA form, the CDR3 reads TGTGCCAGCAGCCTGGGACAGGGGGGTTTTATCACTGAAGCTTTCTTT. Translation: CASSLGQGGFITEAFF.

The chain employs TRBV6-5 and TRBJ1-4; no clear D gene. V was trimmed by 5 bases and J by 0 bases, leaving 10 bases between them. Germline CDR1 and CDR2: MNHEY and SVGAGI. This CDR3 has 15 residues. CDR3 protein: CASSPHRSTNEKLFF. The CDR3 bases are TGTGCCAGCAGTCCCCATCGGTCAACTAATGAAAAACTGTTTTTT.

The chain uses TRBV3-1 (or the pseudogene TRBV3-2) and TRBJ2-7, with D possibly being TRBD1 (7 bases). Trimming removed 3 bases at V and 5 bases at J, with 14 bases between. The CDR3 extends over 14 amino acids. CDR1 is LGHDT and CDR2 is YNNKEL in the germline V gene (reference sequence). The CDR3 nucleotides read TGTGCCAGCAGCCATTTAGGGGGGACAGACGAGCAGTACTTC. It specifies CASSHLGGTDEQYF.

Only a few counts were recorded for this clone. The CDR3 DNA sequence: TGTGCCAGCAGTCGCAGGGCGGGAGGGTCCTACGAGCAGTACTTC. Translating it yields CASSRRAGGSYEQYF. The rearrangement uses TRBV3-1 (or the pseudogene TRBV3-2) and TRBJ2-7; TRBD2 aligns across 9 bases. This CDR3 is built from 15 residues. Germline V gene sequence: CDR1 LGHDT, CDR2 YNNKEL (reference sequence). The trim removed 6 bases at V and 1 base at J, leaving 7 bases unmatched.

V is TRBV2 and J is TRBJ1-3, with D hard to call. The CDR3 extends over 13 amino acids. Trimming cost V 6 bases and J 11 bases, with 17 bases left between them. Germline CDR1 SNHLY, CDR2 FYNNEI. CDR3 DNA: TGTGCCAGCAGGAGAGGTTCACCTGGCTCCATATATTTT. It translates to CASRRGSPGSIYF.

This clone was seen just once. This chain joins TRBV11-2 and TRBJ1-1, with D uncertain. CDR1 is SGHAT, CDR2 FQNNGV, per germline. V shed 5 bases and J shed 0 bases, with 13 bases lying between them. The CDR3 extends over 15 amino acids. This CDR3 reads CASSRGTVMNTEAFF. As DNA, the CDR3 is TGTGCCAGCAGCCGAGGCACCGTTATGAACACTGAAGCTTTCTTT.

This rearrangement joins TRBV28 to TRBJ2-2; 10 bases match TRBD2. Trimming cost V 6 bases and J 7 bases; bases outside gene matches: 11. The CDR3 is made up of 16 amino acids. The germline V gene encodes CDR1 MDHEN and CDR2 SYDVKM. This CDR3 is CASSSPGSSGSGELFF. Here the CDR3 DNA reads TGTGCCAGCAGCTCCCCGGGGTCTAGCGGGAGCGGGGAGCTGTTTTTT.

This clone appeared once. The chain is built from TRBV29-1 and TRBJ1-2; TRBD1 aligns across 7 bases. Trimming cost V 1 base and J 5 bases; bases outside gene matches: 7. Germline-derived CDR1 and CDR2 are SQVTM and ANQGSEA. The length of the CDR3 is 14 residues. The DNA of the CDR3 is TGCAGCGTTGAAGCCCTTGACAGGGCTTATGGCTACACCTTC. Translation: CSVEALDRAYGYTF. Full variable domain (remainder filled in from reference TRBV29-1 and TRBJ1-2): SAVISQKPSRDICQRGTSLTIQCQVDSQVTMMFWYRQQPGQSLTLIATANQGSEATYESGFVIDKFPISRPNLTFSTLTVSNMSPEDSSIYLCSVEALDRAYGYTFGSGTRLTVV.

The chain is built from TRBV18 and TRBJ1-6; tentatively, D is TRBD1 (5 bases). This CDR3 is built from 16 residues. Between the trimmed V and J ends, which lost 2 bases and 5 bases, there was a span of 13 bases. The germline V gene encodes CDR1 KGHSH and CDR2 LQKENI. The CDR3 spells CASSPSIGRDNSPLHF. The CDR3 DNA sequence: TGTGCCAGCTCACCATCGATAGGCAGGGATAATTCACCCCTCCACTTT.

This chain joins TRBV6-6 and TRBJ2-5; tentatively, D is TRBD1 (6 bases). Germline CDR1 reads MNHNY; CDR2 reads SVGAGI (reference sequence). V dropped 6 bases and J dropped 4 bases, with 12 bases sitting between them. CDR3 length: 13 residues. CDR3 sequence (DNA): TGTGCCAGCAGGCACAGGGTTCGAGAGACCCAGTACTTC. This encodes CASRHRVRETQYF.

CDR3 DNA: TGTGCCAGCAGTTGGGGACAGCAAGAGACCCAGTACTTC. As protein: CASSWGQQETQYF. The chain links TRBV2 to TRBJ2-5, with 7 nucleotides matching TRBD1. Germline CDR1 and CDR2: SNHLY and FYNNEI. V trimming: 5 bases; J trimming: 2 bases; junction bases outside the gene matches: 2. The CDR3 length is 13 residues.

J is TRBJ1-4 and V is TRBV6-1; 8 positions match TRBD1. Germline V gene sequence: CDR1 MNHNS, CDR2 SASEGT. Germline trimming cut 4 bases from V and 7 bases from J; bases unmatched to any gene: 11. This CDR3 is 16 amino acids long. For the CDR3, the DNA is TGTGCCAGCAGTGGAATTCGGACAGGGTTTGTTGAAAAACTGTTTTTT. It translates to CASSGIRTGFVEKLFF.

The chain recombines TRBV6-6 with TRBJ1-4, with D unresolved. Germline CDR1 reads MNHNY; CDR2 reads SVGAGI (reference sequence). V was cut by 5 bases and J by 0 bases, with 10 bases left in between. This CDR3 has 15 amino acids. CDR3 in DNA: TGTGCCAGCAGTCCTATCGGTACAACTAATGAAAAACTGTTTTTT. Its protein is CASSPIGTTNEKLFF.

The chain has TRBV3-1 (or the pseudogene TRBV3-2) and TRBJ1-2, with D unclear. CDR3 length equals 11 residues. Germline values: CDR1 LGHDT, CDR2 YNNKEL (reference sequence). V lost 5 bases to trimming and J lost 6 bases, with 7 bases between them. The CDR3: CASSSHDGYTF. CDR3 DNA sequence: TGTGCCAGCAGCTCCCATGATGGCTACACCTTC.

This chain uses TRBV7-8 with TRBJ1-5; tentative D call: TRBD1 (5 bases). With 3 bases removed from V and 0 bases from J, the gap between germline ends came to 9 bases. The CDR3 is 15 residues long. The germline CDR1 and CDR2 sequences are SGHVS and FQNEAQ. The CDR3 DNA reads TGTGCCAGCAGCTTGGGGGACTTTAGCAATCAGCCCCAGCATTTT. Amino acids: CASSLGDFSNQPQHF.

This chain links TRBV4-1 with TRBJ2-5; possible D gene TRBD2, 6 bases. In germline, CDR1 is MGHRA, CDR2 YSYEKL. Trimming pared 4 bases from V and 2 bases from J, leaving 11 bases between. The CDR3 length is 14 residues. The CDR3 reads CASSPGTRQETQYF. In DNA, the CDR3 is TGCGCCAGCAGCCCAGGGACTCGACAAGAGACCCAGTACTTC.

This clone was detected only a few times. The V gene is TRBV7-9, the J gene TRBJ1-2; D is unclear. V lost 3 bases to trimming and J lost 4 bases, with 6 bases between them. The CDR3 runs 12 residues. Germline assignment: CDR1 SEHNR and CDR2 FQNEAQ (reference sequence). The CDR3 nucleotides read TGTGCCAGCAGCTTCGCGGGCTATGGCTACACCTTC. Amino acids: CASSFAGYGYTF.

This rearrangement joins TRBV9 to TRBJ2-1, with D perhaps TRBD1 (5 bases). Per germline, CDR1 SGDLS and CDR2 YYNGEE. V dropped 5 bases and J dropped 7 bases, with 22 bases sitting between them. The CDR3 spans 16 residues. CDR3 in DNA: TGTGCCAGCAGGAATCAGACCTACTGGGGCGTGAATGAGCAGTTCTTC. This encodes CASRNQTYWGVNEQFF.

For the CDR3, the DNA is TGTGCCAGCAGCCCCGGACTAGCGGGCGCGAACACCGGGGAGCTGTTTTTT. Its translation is CASSPGLAGANTGELFF. The chain carries TRBV5-4 and TRBJ2-2, with 11 bases that match TRBD2. Losses at the gene ends were 4 bases for V and 0 bases for J; bases not matched to a gene: 5. The germline CDR1 and CDR2 sequences are SGHNT and YYREEE (reference sequence). The CDR3 is made up of 17 amino acids.